The sample holds a few counts of the clone carrying this T cell receptor (beta chain). Its antigen is unknown. TCRdb keeps only in-frame clones here, not all; method: immunoSEQ multiplex PCR. The table shows tens of thousands of clones, with roughly 86% occurring only once. The sample belongs to a study of T cells in localized non-small cell lung cancer. Looked up from germline, CDR1 is ENHRY and CDR2 is SYGVKD. CDR3 size: 15 residues. The V and J ends lost 4 bases and 0 bases respectively, with 10 bases between them. Study-wide points: One tumor region alone was sequenced, and heterogeneity therefore remains possible. Maximal T cell clonality occurred in uninvolved adjacent lung, with tumor ranking below it. Across samples, adjacent lung featured a median approximately 56 of the top 100 tumor clones.

This chain uses TRBV10-3 with TRBJ1-3, with a possible D match to TRBD1 (6 bases). The clonotype was recovered from a man aged 35 to 69 with stage I lung adenocarcinoma. The sequenced sample was peripheral blood, obtained before any cancer treatment. CDR3 coding DNA: TGTGCCATCAGTGGTACACAGGGCTCTGGAAACACCATATATTTT. This encodes CAISGTQGSGNTIYF.